The next 2 T cell receptor beta chains were all read from a single sample in a study of T cell responses to AZD1222 COVID-19 vaccine. The protocol was immunoSEQ multiplex PCR, while the TCRdb copy is restricted to in-frame clones and leaves out a portion. The sample has around 110,000 clones, more than 80% seen once; the top ten hold 5.5% to 8.5%. This material consisted of peripheral blood, taken on day 0 of AZD1222 vaccination. Source of these receptors: an adult in good health.

This sequence joins TRBV9 and TRBJ2-7, with TRBD2 matching over 8 bases. V trimming: 0 bases; J trimming: 1 base; junction bases outside the gene matches: 3. The CDR3 extends over 15 amino acids. Germline values: CDR1 SGDLS, CDR2 YYNGEE. CDR3 region: CASSVVAGGSYEQYF. The DNA for the CDR3 is TGTGCCAGCAGCGTAGTGGCGGGAGGATCCTACGAGCAGTACTTC.

The chain is built from TRBV5-1 and TRBJ2-7; D remains ambiguous. This CDR3 is built from 13 residues. The V gene lost 4 bases and the J gene lost 4 bases, with 12 bases spanning the gap. The germline V gene encodes CDR1 SGHRS and CDR2 YFSETQ. The CDR3 is CASSPGPPYEQYF. The CDR3 DNA sequence: TGCGCCAGCAGCCCAGGACCTCCTTACGAGCAGTACTTC.